Each of the 12 T cell receptor beta chains below was sequenced from the same sample in a study of T cells expressing NK-cell markers. TCRdb reanalyzed the 5' RACE reads, giving one entry per CDR3 protein sequence and no DNA. Seen in this sample are 500,000 to 600,000 distinct CDR3 sequences; the ten most common clones hold approximately 3.6%. The sequencing sample was made of blood T cells: a sorted CD56 or NKG2C T cell subset, CD4+ or CD8+ T cells, or bulk PBMC T cells (not recorded which). Receptors originate from a man aged 18 to 30 in good health.

The V and J genes are TRBV3-1 and TRBJ2-4. Germline loops: CDR1 LGHDT, CDR2 YNNKEL (reference sequence). The CDR3 is made up of 13 amino acids. The CDR3: CASRSSDGNIQYF.

The V gene is TRBV6-2 or TRBV6-3, the J gene TRBJ2-1. CDR3 length: 13 amino acids. Germline V gene lookup returns CDR1 MNHEY and CDR2 SVGEGT. CDR3: CASVTSTYNEQFF.

The J gene is TRBJ1-1, the V gene TRBV29-1; TCRdb's D call of TRBD1 is untestable without DNA. CDR1 is SQVTM and CDR2 is ANQGSEA in the germline V gene. This CDR3 spans 15 amino acids. The CDR3 here is CSVTGTGGPNTEAFF.

The chain couples TRBV29-1 to TRBJ1-6; TCRdb gives TRBD1 as the D gene, but with no DNA this cannot be confirmed. This CDR3 is 13 amino acids long. CDR1 and CDR2 from the germline V gene are SQVTM and ANQGSEA. The CDR3 is CSVATGGNSPLHF.

The CDR3 protein is CASSSRIILAGGSDEQFF. The rearrangement joins TRBV6-5 to TRBJ2-1; the D call of TRBD2 rests on TCRdb alone, since no DNA is present to check it. Germline CDR1 and CDR2: MNHEY and SVGAGI. This CDR3 comprises 18 residues.

The V call is TRBV18, the J call TRBJ2-7; the D call of TRBD2 rests on TCRdb alone, since no DNA is present to check it. Germline values: CDR1 KGHSH, CDR2 LQKENI. The CDR3 is 16 residues long. The CDR3 loop is CASSHISARRDYEQYF.

The rearrangement uses TRBV20-1 and TRBJ2-5; TCRdb's D gene call, TRBD2, goes unchecked for lack of DNA. This CDR3 comprises 16 residues. The germline V gene has CDR1 DFQATT and CDR2 SNEGSKA (reference sequence). The CDR3 protein is CSAREILAREAETQYF.

The rearrangement joins TRBV12-3 or TRBV12-4 to TRBJ1-2; TCRdb lists TRBD1, though no DNA is available to test this call. The CDR3 sequence is 14 residues long. CDR3 region: CASSSTGQAGGYTF.

CDR3 in amino acids: CASSSRTSFQYF. This rearrangement joins TRBV28 to TRBJ2-5; TCRdb's D gene call, TRBD2, goes unchecked for lack of DNA. The germline V gene has CDR1 MDHEN and CDR2 SYDVKM. The CDR3 covers 12 residues.

The CDR3 here is CASREGLNYNEQFF. The chain couples TRBV2 to TRBJ2-1; TCRdb's assignment of TRBD2 cannot be checked, as there is no DNA. Per the germline V gene, CDR1 is SNHLY and CDR2 is FYNNEI. There are 14 residues in the CDR3. The full variable domain, its missing parts supplied by reference TRBV2 and TRBJ2-1, is EPEVTQTPSHQVTQMGQEVILRCVPISNHLYFYWYRQILGQKVEFLVSFYNNEISEKSEIFDDQFSVERPDGSNFTLKIRSTKLEDSAMYFCASREGLNYNEQFFGPGTRLTVL.

This chain links TRBV6-5 with TRBJ2-3. This CDR3 has 17 amino acids. The germline CDR1 and CDR2 sequences are MNHEY and SVGAGI. CDR3 residues: CASSYSIGLARTDTQYF.

The chain joins TRBV27 to TRBJ2-7; TCRdb's D call of TRBD2 is untestable without DNA. The CDR3 totals 13 residues. Looked up from germline, CDR1 is MNHEY and CDR2 is SMNVEV (reference sequence). CDR3 region: CASSLGLTYEQYF.